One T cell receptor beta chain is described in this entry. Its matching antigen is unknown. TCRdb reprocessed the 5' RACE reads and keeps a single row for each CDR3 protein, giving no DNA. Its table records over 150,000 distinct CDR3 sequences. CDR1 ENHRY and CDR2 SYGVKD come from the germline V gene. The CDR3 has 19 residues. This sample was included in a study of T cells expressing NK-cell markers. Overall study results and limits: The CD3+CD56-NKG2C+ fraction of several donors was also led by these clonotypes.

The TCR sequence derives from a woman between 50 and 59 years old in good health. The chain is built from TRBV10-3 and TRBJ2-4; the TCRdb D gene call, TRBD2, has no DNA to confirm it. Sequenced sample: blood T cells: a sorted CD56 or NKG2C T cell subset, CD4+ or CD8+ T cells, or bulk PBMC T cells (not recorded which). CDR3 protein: CAISESGREAGAAKNIQYF.